What follows are 27 T cell receptor beta chains derived from one specimen sequenced in a study of cytomegalovirus exposure and HLA in healthy donors. Amplification used 60 Vbeta primers and 13 Jbeta primers. TCRdb's copy holds only in-frame clones and misses some; the assay was immunoSEQ multiplex PCR. Seen here are about 120,000 clones, 75% observed once, and the top ten hold about 2.8%. Sequences were obtained from PBMCs. The receptors come from a woman aged 40 to 50 in good health and CMV-seropositive.

This clone appeared a few times. The gene calls are TRBV28 and TRBJ2-7; D is undetermined. From germline, CDR1 is MDHEN and CDR2 SYDVKM. V was cut by 3 bases and J by 2 bases, with 14 bases left in between. CDR3 length: 15 amino acids. CDR3 protein: CASSFANSGPYEQYF. The CDR3 DNA is TGTGCCAGCAGTTTTGCGAACTCAGGCCCCTACGAGCAGTACTTC.

This clone was recorded only once. The chain employs TRBV6-1 and TRBJ1-5, with D tentatively TRBD1 (5 bases). Trimming removed 3 bases at V and 0 bases at J, with 9 bases between. The V gene's germline CDR1 is MNHNS and CDR2 SASEGT. CDR3 length: 15 residues. CDR3 sequence reads: CASSEGLHSNQPQHF. The CDR3 DNA reads as TGTGCCAGCAGTGAGGGACTCCATAGCAATCAGCCCCAGCATTTT.

This clone has only a few counts. The genes are TRBV29-1 and TRBJ2-5; 8 positions match TRBD1. The end of the DNA fits TRBJ2-7 better, so the J call may be wrong. The CDR3 contains 15 residues. Germline-derived CDR1 and CDR2 are SQVTM and ANQGSEA. Here the CDR3 reads CSVRIQDRVSYEQYF. The CDR3 nucleotides are TGCAGCGTTCGAATCCAGGACAGGGTATCCTACGAGCAGTACTTC.

This rearrangement joins TRBV13 to TRBJ2-7; possible D gene TRBD2, 5 bases. The CDR3 loop spans 13 amino acids. V lost 5 bases, J lost 7 bases, and 15 bases lay in between. Germline V gene sequence: CDR1 PRHDT, CDR2 FYEKMQ (reference sequence). Here the CDR3 reads CASSPGVVGEQYF. The CDR3 bases are TGTGCCAGCAGCCCCGGGGTTGTCGGAGAGCAGTACTTC. Variable domain in full (rest from reference TRBV13 and TRBJ2-7): AAGVIQSPRHLIKEKRETATLKCYPIPRHDTVYWYQQGPGQDPQFLISFYEKMQSDKGSIPDRFSAQQFSDYHSELNMSSLELGDSALYFCASSPGVVGEQYFGPGTRLTVT.

The V gene is TRBV5-1, the J gene TRBJ2-4; 10 nucleotides line up with TRBD1. In germline, CDR1 is SGHRS, CDR2 YFSETQ. V dropped 4 bases and J dropped 8; count of bases not matched to a gene: 15. The CDR3 has 17 amino acids. The CDR3 nucleotides read TGCGCCAGCAGCAGCACGGGACAGGGGCTAATTGAGGACATTCAGTACTTC. Its translation: CASSSTGQGLIEDIQYF.

The chain employs TRBV5-4 and TRBJ2-5; 12 bases align to TRBD2. The germline CDR1 and CDR2 sequences are SGHNT and YYREEE (reference sequence). J lost 5 bases, V lost 4 bases, and 9 bases had no gene match. The CDR3 spans 16 residues. For the CDR3, the DNA is TGTGCCAGCAGCATGACTAGCGGGGGCCCTCTTGAGACCCAGTACTTC. Protein product: CASSMTSGGPLETQYF.

The V gene is TRBV4-3, the J gene TRBJ1-4; D might be TRBD1 (6 bases). The CDR3 has 16 amino acids. The V gene's germline CDR1 is LGHNA and CDR2 YSLEER. V was shortened by 3 bases and J by 4 bases, with 15 bases between the two germline ends. CDR3 loop: CASSHDLGADNEKLFF. Here the CDR3 DNA reads TGCGCCAGCAGCCATGACCTGGGGGCGGATAATGAAAAACTGTTTTTT.

The chain uses TRBV19 and TRBJ1-1; no clear D gene. The CDR3 extends over 14 amino acids. Germline lookup yields CDR1 LNHDA and CDR2 SQIVND (reference sequence). V dropped 5 bases and J dropped 0 bases, with 10 bases sitting between them. CDR3: CASSLSGLNTEAFF. The CDR3, as DNA: TGTGCCAGTAGTTTATCTGGCCTGAACACTGAAGCTTTCTTT.

This clone is large in the sample. V is TRBV5-5 and J is TRBJ2-7; 8 bases map to TRBD2. This CDR3 is built from 16 residues. V lost 4 bases and J lost 0; bases outside the gene matches: 9. Germline V gene lookup returns CDR1 SGHKS and CDR2 YYEKEE (reference sequence). DNA of the CDR3: TGTGCCAGCAGCCACCTAATAGCGGGGAGCTCCTACGAGCAGTACTTC. It yields the protein CASSHLIAGSSYEQYF.

The J gene is TRBJ2-7, the V gene TRBV5-1, with TRBD1 identical over 7 bases. The junction had 7 bases not matched to a gene; V was cut back by 4 bases and J by 3 bases. Germline CDR1 reads SGHRS; CDR2 reads YFSETQ. The CDR3 is made up of 14 amino acids. Here the CDR3 DNA reads TGCGCCAGCAGCCCGGACAGGTTGTTCTACGAGCAGTACTTC. Its protein is CASSPDRLFYEQYF. Filled out from reference TRBV5-1 and TRBJ2-7, the complete variable domain reads KAGVTQTPRYLIKTRGQQVTLSCSPISGHRSVSWYQQTPGQGLQFLFEYFSETQRNKGNFPGRFSGRQFSNSRSEMNVSTLELGDSALYLCASSPDRLFYEQYFGPGTRLTVT.

The rearrangement joins TRBV28 to TRBJ1-2; maybe TRBD1 (6 bases). Between the trimmed V and J ends, which lost 6 bases and 8 bases, there was a span of 16 bases. Germline CDR1 and CDR2: MDHEN and SYDVKM. This CDR3 is built from 13 residues. CDR3 in amino acids: CASSHQGQGGYTF. The CDR3 DNA follows: TGTGCCAGCAGCCATCAGGGGCAGGGGGGCTACACCTTC.

In its sample, this clone was seen a few times. This chain connects TRBV30 to TRBJ2-1, with D perhaps TRBD2 (5 bases). V dropped 7 bases and J dropped 3 bases, with 19 bases sitting between them. CDR3 length: 15 amino acids. CDR1 is GTSNPN and CDR2 is SVGIG in the germline V gene (reference sequence). The CDR3 sequence is CAFSQGLALYNEQFF. CDR3 nucleotides: TGTGCCTTTTCTCAAGGGCTAGCCCTCTACAATGAGCAGTTCTTC.

J is TRBJ2-7 and V is TRBV6-5; 11 bases are a match to TRBD1. This CDR3 comprises 15 residues. Trimming at V came to 6 bases and at J to 0 bases, leaving 4 bases not matched to a gene. From germline, CDR1 is MNHEY and CDR2 SVGAGI. CDR3 sequence (DNA): TGTGCCAGCAGCTTGGGACAGGGGGTCTCCTACGAGCAGTACTTC. This gives the protein CASSLGQGVSYEQYF.

The chain combines TRBV18 with TRBJ2-7; 10 bases align to TRBD1. Germline V CDR1 and CDR2: KGHSH, LQKENI. J lost 2 bases, V lost 3 bases, and 1 base had no gene match. This CDR3 is built from 14 residues. CDR3 residues: CASSPGTGAYEQYF. CDR3 bases: TGTGCCAGCTCACCTGGGACAGGGGCCTACGAGCAGTACTTC.

The J gene is TRBJ2-7, the V gene TRBV14; 9 positions agree with TRBD1. Trimming removed 6 bases from V and 2 bases from J; junction bases left unmatched: 5. The CDR3 is 14 residues long. Germline assignment: CDR1 SGHDN and CDR2 FVKESK. The CDR3 spells CASRGTGLTYEQYF. Here the CDR3 DNA reads TGTGCCAGCAGGGGGACAGGGCTAACCTACGAGCAGTACTTC.

This clone was recorded only once. CDR3 DNA sequence: TGTGCCAGCAGTGCATCGACAGGGTATGAGCAGTTCTTC. Translation gives CASSASTGYEQFF. This chain connects TRBV6-1 to TRBJ2-1; the match to TRBD1 covers 7 bases. The CDR3 consists of 13 residues. V shed 4 bases, J shed 8 bases, and the junction held 5 bases outside the gene matches. Germline values: CDR1 MNHNS, CDR2 SASEGT.

This clone was picked up a small number of times. The chain recombines TRBV4-3 with TRBJ1-4, with D unclear. CDR3 length: 14 amino acids. The ends were cut back, 0 bases at V and 10 bases at J, with 12 bases in the middle. CDR1 and CDR2 from the germline V gene are LGHNA and YSLEER. The CDR3 sequence: CASSQDGRSGKLFF. As DNA, the CDR3 is TGCGCCAGCAGCCAAGATGGTCGGAGCGGAAAACTGTTTTTT.

The V and J genes are TRBV27 and TRBJ1-1, with D perhaps TRBD1 (5 bases). CDR1 MNHEY and CDR2 SMNVEV come from the germline V gene (reference sequence). V shed 6 bases and J shed 6 bases, with 8 bases lying between them. The CDR3 is made up of 11 amino acids. CDR3 sequence reads: CASRRGAEAFF. The CDR3, as DNA: TGTGCCAGCAGGCGGGGGGCTGAAGCTTTCTTT.

J is TRBJ1-5 and V is TRBV7-8; possibly TRBD1 for D (6 bases). The germline V gene has CDR1 SGHVS and CDR2 FQNEAQ. Trimming took 4 bases from V and 4 from J, leaving 14 bases between them. This CDR3 is built from 15 residues. CDR3 bases: TGTGCCAGCAGCTCTCCGGGTACAGGGAATCAGCCCCAGCATTTT. Translating gives CASSSPGTGNQPQHF.

The chain uses TRBV13 and TRBJ2-2; D unresolved. The CDR3 has 12 amino acids. The germline V gene encodes CDR1 PRHDT and CDR2 FYEKMQ (reference sequence). Trimming shortened V by 4 bases and J by 2 bases, and 2 bases separated the two germline ends. In nucleotides, the CDR3 is TGTGCCAGCAGCTCTAACACCGGGGAGCTGTTTTTT. This encodes CASSSNTGELFF.

The chain has TRBV2 and TRBJ1-5; D might be TRBD1 (5 bases). Germline values: CDR1 SNHLY, CDR2 FYNNEI. The V end was cut by 4 bases, the J end by 4 bases, with 8 bases between. The CDR3 has 13 residues. DNA of the CDR3: TGTGCCAGCAGTGGACAGAGGAATCAGCCCCAGCATTTT. It yields the protein CASSGQRNQPQHF.

This chain uses TRBV2 with TRBJ2-5, with D tentatively TRBD2 (6 bases). V lost 2 bases and J 3 bases, leaving 16 bases between the germline ends. In germline, CDR1 is SNHLY, CDR2 FYNNEI. The CDR3 is made up of 16 amino acids. Here the CDR3 DNA reads TGTGCCAGCAGTGAATCCGGGGGAACAATAAAAGAGACCCAGTACTTC. Protein: CASSESGGTIKETQYF.

The chain couples TRBV6-1 to TRBJ1-5, with D unresolved. The CDR3 sequence is 13 residues long. V dropped 2 bases and J dropped 9 bases, with 11 bases sitting between them. CDR1 MNHNS and CDR2 SASEGT come from the germline V gene. The CDR3 spells CASSELVRGPQHF. CDR3 bases: TGTGCCAGCAGTGAATTAGTAAGAGGGCCCCAGCATTTT.

The V call is TRBV5-8, the J call TRBJ2-5; 7 bases line up with TRBD2. Germline CDR1 is SGHTS and CDR2 is YDEGEE. V was clipped by 4 bases and J by 4 bases; unmatched bases: 10. The CDR3 extends over 15 amino acids. CDR3 region: CASSNGEGGGETQYF. CDR3 DNA: TGTGCCAGCAGCAATGGGGAGGGAGGTGGAGAGACCCAGTACTTC.

The genes are TRBV10-3 and TRBJ2-2; TRBD2 agrees at 9 bases. This CDR3 region has 16 residues. Germline CDR1 ENHRY, CDR2 SYGVKD. Trimming at V came to 1 base and at J to 4 bases, leaving 4 bases not matched to a gene. This CDR3 is CAISEYGSGGTGELFF. As DNA, the CDR3 is TGTGCCATCAGTGAGTACGGTAGCGGGGGCACCGGGGAGCTGTTTTTT.

The chain uses TRBV7-2 and TRBJ2-7; 11 nucleotides agree with TRBD1. The V segment lost 6 bases and the J segment 7 bases; nucleotides outside the gene matches: 5. The CDR3 runs to 13 residues. Germline V gene data show CDR1 as SGHTA and CDR2 as FQGNSA. CDR3 amino acids: CASRRDRGAEQYF. The DNA of the CDR3 is TGTGCCAGCAGAAGGGACAGGGGGGCAGAGCAGTACTTC. Together with reference TRBV7-2 and TRBJ2-7, the CDR3 gives the full variable domain: GAGVSQSPSNKVTEKGKDVELRCDPISGHTALYWYRQSLGQGLEFLIYFQGNSAPDKSGLPSDRFSAERTGGSVSTLTIQRTQQEDSAVYLCASRRDRGAEQYFGPGTRLTVT.

The chain is built from TRBV18 and TRBJ2-5; D gene ambiguous. The CDR3 length is 15 residues. Germline V lookup: CDR1 KGHSH, CDR2 LQKENI. Trimming stripped 0 bases from V and 0 bases from J, with 8 bases between. The CDR3 region has the DNA TGTGCCAGCTCACCACCTGGCAGGTACCAAGAGACCCAGTACTTC. This sequence encodes CASSPPGRYQETQYF. The variable domain in full, completed from reference TRBV18 and TRBJ2-5, reads NAGVMQNPRHLVRRRGQEARLRCSPMKGHSHVYWYRQLPEEGLKFMVYLQKENIIDESGMPKERFSAEFPKEGPSILRIQQVVRGDSAAYFCASSPPGRYQETQYFGPGTRLLVL.